Below are 17 T cell receptor beta chains sequenced from a single sample in a study of blood T cell repertoires in COVID-19 (dated by TCRdb to the early 2020s). The library came from the immunoSEQ multiplex PCR assay. TCRdb obtained this table from immuneACCESS and retained in-frame rearrangements with V and J assigned. These tables miss some clones; where compared with another copy, unresolved V genes account for less than half of the shortfall, and the remainder is unexplained. The sample table records about 500,000 clones; roughly 91% of these occur just once. In total, the top ten clones hold roughly 7.4% of the sample. Material: peripheral blood. The source is a woman aged 50 to 65 with COVID-19, enrolled during active disease.

The genes are TRBV3-1 (or the pseudogene TRBV3-2) and TRBJ2-7, with 8 bases lining up with TRBD2. CDR3 length: 13 residues. Germline assignment: CDR1 LGHDT and CDR2 YNNKEL (reference sequence). Germline trimming cut 1 base from V and 6 bases from J; bases unmatched to any gene: 2. The CDR3 protein is CASSQAGGGEQYF. The CDR3 nucleotides read TGTGCCAGCAGCCAAGCCGGGGGGGGCGAGCAGTACTTC.

This chain links TRBV7-8 with TRBJ1-2; 7 bases align to TRBD1. The CDR3 loop spans 13 amino acids. The trim removed 4 bases at V and 4 bases at J, leaving 3 bases unmatched. Germline loops: CDR1 SGHVS, CDR2 FQNEAQ. The CDR3 is CASSSGTAYGYTF. DNA of the CDR3: TGTGCCAGCAGCTCTGGGACAGCCTATGGCTACACCTTC. Together with reference TRBV7-8 and TRBJ1-2, the CDR3 gives the full variable domain: GAGVSQSPRYKVAKRGQDVALRCDPISGHVSLFWYQQALGQGPEFLTYFQNEAQLDKSGLPSDRFFAERPEGSVSTLKIQRTQQEDSAVYLCASSSGTAYGYTFGSGTRLTVV.

The chain recombines TRBV6-5 with TRBJ2-7; D is unresolved. The CDR3 length is 14 residues. With 0 bases removed from V and 10 bases from J, the gap between germline ends came to 16 bases. Per the germline V gene, CDR1 is MNHEY and CDR2 is SVGAGI. The CDR3 region has the DNA TGTGCCAGCAGTTACTCGAAATCCAATCGAGGCCAGTACTTC. This sequence encodes CASSYSKSNRGQYF.

This chain joins TRBV6-2 or TRBV6-3 and TRBJ2-7; the D gene is possibly TRBD1 (5 bases). V lost 6 bases and J 2 bases, leaving 11 bases between the germline ends. The length of the CDR3 is 13 residues. Germline loops: CDR1 MNHEY, CDR2 SVGEGT. The CDR3 nucleotides are TGTGCCAGCAGCTGGGGCTTCCCCTACGAGCAGTACTTC. This codes for CASSWGFPYEQYF.

The DNA of the CDR3 is TGTGCCAGCAGCTTGGGGGCCATGATGAACACTGAAGCTTTCTTT. Translating gives CASSLGAMMNTEAFF. The chain uses TRBV5-8 and TRBJ1-1; D remains unclear. The CDR3 runs to 15 residues. The V gene lost 0 bases and the J gene lost 0 bases, with 9 bases spanning the gap. Per germline, CDR1 SGHTS and CDR2 YDEGEE.

The chain employs TRBV5-5 and TRBJ2-1, with 9 bases matching TRBD1. The CDR3 has 15 amino acids. Germline-derived CDR1 and CDR2 are SGHKS and YYEKEE (reference sequence). V shed 1 base and J 7 bases; nucleotides not matched to a gene: 6. The CDR3 DNA reads as TGTGCCAGCAGCTTGTTTCGACAGGGGGTGAATGAGCAGTTCTTC. This gives the protein CASSLFRQGVNEQFF. Full variable domain (missing parts from reference TRBV5-5 and TRBJ2-1): DAGVTQSPTHLIKTRGQQVTLRCSPISGHKSVSWYQQVLGQGPQFIFQYYEKEERGRGNFPDRFSARQFPNYSSELNVNALLLGDSALYLCASSLFRQGVNEQFFGPGTRLTVL.

The chain combines TRBV30 with TRBJ1-1; tentatively, D is TRBD1 (5 bases). V was trimmed by 0 bases and J by 4 bases, leaving 15 bases between them. Germline CDR1 reads GTSNPN; CDR2 reads SVGIG (reference sequence). The CDR3 length is 15 residues. CDR3: CAWSVVGPGITEAFF. The CDR3 DNA reads as TGTGCCTGGAGTGTAGTCGGCCCAGGGATCACTGAAGCTTTCTTT.

The chain carries TRBV29-1 and TRBJ2-1; D might be TRBD1 (6 bases). This CDR3 contains 14 residues. V lost 7 bases and J lost 5, with 18 bases in between. CDR1 and CDR2 (germline): SQVTM, ANQGSEA. This chain's CDR3 is CSGLDRTSNNEQFF. In DNA form, the CDR3 reads TGCAGCGGATTAGACAGGACTTCCAACAATGAGCAGTTCTTC.

The chain links TRBV3-1 (or the pseudogene TRBV3-2) to TRBJ1-2, with a weak D call TRBD1 (5 bases). The CDR3 is 13 amino acids. Germline V gene sequence: CDR1 LGHDT, CDR2 YNNKEL (reference sequence). V was trimmed by 6 bases and J by 2 bases, leaving 10 bases between them. The CDR3 DNA follows: TGTGCCAGCAGTCCGCCAGGGAACTATGGCTACACCTTC. This sequence encodes CASSPPGNYGYTF.

The V gene is TRBV9, the J gene TRBJ2-3; a possible D gene is TRBD2 (6 bases). Trimming took off 4 bases at V and 6 bases at J, with 18 bases between the two ends. Germline V lookup: CDR1 SGDLS, CDR2 YYNGEE. The CDR3 covers 15 residues. This chain's CDR3 is CASSTSGRGVDTQYF. For the CDR3, the DNA is TGTGCCAGCAGCACCTCGGGACGCGGGGTCGATACGCAGTATTTT.

The rearrangement uses TRBV12-3 or TRBV12-4 and TRBJ1-3; D remains unclear. With 3 bases removed from V and 3 bases from J, the gap between germline ends came to 6 bases. The CDR3 sequence is 13 residues long. The CDR3 is CASSFLLGNTIYF. The DNA of the CDR3 is TGTGCCAGCAGTTTCCTCCTTGGAAACACCATATATTTT.

V is TRBV28 and J is TRBJ1-2; 7 nucleotides agree with TRBD1. Trimming removed 5 bases from V and 5 bases from J; junction bases left unmatched: 2. Per the germline V gene, CDR1 is MDHEN and CDR2 is SYDVKM. The CDR3 length is 12 residues. In DNA form, the CDR3 reads TGTGCCAGCAGTCGGGACAGATATGGCTACACCTTC. Its translation: CASSRDRYGYTF.

The genes are TRBV11-2 and TRBJ2-7; D might be TRBD1 (5 bases). The CDR3 covers 14 residues. The germline gives CDR1 SGHAT, CDR2 FQNNGV. Trimming cost V 1 base and J 2 bases, with 9 bases left between them. Here the CDR3 DNA reads TGTGCCAGCAGCTTAGTAAGGGGCCCCTACGAGCAGTACTTC. Its translation: CASSLVRGPYEQYF.

This clone was seen a few times. This rearrangement joins TRBV5-1 to TRBJ1-1; maybe TRBD1 (5 bases). The germline V gene has CDR1 SGHRS and CDR2 YFSETQ. V lost 2 bases to trimming and J lost 8 bases, with 19 bases between them. The CDR3 has 15 amino acids. CDR3 loop: CASSLRLSQRTEAFF. CDR3 DNA: TGCGCCAGCAGCTTACGACTCTCCCAGAGGACAGAAGCTTTCTTT. The variable domain in full, completed from reference TRBV5-1 and TRBJ1-1, reads KAGVTQTPRYLIKTRGQQVTLSCSPISGHRSVSWYQQTPGQGLQFLFEYFSETQRNKGNFPGRFSGRQFSNSRSEMNVSTLELGDSALYLCASSLRLSQRTEAFFGQGTRLTVV.

CDR3 nucleotide sequence: TGTGCCAGCTATGGATCGGGCAGGGAGAACACTGAAGCTTTCTTT. It specifies CASYGSGRENTEAFF. The J gene is TRBJ1-1, the V gene TRBV18; possible D gene TRBD1, 5 bases. Trimming removed 7 bases from V and 1 base from J, with 16 bases in between. The germline CDR1 and CDR2 sequences are KGHSH and LQKENI. The CDR3 extends over 15 amino acids.

The chain links TRBV10-2 to TRBJ1-2; D gene ambiguous. V lost 3 bases to trimming and J lost 4 bases, with 9 bases between them. The CDR3 sequence is 13 residues long. Germline values: CDR1 WSHSY, CDR2 SAAADI. The CDR3 DNA follows: TGCGCCAGCAGTGAAAGGCGGTTCTATGGCTACACCTTC. It yields the protein CASSERRFYGYTF.

The chain recombines TRBV7-3 with TRBJ2-1; TRBD1 aligns across 8 bases. V shed 2 bases, J shed 9 bases, and the junction held 3 bases outside the gene matches. The germline V gene has CDR1 SGHTA and CDR2 FQGTGA. This CDR3 comprises 13 residues. The CDR3 is CASSLQGAGEQFF. The CDR3 DNA sequence: TGTGCCAGCAGCTTACAGGGGGCGGGTGAGCAGTTCTTC.